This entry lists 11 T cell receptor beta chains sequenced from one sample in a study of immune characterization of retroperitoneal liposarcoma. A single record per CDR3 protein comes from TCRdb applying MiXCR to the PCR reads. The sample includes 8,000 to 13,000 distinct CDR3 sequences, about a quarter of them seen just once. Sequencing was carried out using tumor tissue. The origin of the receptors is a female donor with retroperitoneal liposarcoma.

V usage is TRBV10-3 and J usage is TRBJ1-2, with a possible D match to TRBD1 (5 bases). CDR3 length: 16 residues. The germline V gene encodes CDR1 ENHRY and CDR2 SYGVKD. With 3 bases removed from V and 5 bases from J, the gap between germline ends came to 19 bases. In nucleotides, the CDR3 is TGTGCCATCAGTGAATCCGGGACGCAAAGCGGGTATGGCTACACCTTC. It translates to CAISESGTQSGYGYTF.

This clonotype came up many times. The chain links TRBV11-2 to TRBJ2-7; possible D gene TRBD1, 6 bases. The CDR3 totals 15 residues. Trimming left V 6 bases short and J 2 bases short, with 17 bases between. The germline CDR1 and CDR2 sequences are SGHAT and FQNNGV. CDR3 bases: TGTGCCAGCAGACCCACTGGACAGCCGGCCTACGAGCAGTACTTC. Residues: CASRPTGQPAYEQYF. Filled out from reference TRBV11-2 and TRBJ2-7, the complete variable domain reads EAGVAQSPRYKIIEKRQSVAFWCNPISGHATLYWYQQILGQGPKLLIQFQNNGVVDDSQLPKDRFSAERLKGVDSTLKIQPAKLEDSAVYLCASRPTGQPAYEQYFGPGTRLTVT.

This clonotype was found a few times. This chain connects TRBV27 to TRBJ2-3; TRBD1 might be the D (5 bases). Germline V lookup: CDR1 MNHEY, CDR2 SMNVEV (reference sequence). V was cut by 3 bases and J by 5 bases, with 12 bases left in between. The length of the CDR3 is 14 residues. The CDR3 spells CASSFVTAGDTQYF. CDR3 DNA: TGTGCCAGCAGTTTCGTGACAGCTGGAGATACGCAGTATTTT.

CDR3 loop: CASSYSGIQYF. The DNA of the CDR3 is TGTGCCAGCAGTTACTCGGGCATTCAGTACTTC. The chain couples TRBV6-6 to TRBJ2-4; unclear D gene. The germline gives CDR1 MNHNY, CDR2 SVGAGI (reference sequence). Trimming pared 0 bases from V and 9 bases from J, leaving 3 bases between. The CDR3 loop spans 11 amino acids.

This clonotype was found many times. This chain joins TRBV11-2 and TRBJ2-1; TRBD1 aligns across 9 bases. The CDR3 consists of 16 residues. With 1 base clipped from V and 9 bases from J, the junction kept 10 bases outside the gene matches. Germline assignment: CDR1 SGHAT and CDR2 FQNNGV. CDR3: CASSLVVGTGNLEQFF. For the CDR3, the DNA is TGTGCCAGCAGCTTAGTCGTTGGGACAGGGAACCTTGAGCAGTTCTTC.

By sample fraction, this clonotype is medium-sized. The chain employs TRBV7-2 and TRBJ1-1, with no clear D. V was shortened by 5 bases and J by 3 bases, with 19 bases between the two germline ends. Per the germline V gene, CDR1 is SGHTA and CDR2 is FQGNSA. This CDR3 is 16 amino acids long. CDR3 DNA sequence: TGTGCCAGCAGCCTTCCGAGGGATTCCTTGGACACTGAAGCTTTCTTT. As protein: CASSLPRDSLDTEAFF.

The CDR3 DNA is TGTGCCAGCAGTTGGATGTCAGGGGTGTACGAGCAGTACTTC. Its translation is CASSWMSGVYEQYF. V usage is TRBV12-3 or TRBV12-4 and J usage is TRBJ2-5; D perhaps matches TRBD1 (6 bases). The closer fit of TRBJ2-7 to the DNA end suggests the J call may be wrong. The CDR3 has 14 amino acids.

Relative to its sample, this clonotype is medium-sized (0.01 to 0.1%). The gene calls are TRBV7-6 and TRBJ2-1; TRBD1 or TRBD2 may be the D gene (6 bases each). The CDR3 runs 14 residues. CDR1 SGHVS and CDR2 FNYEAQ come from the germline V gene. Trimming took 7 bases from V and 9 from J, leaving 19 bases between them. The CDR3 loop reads CASKLSIQGGEQFF. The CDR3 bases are TGTGCCAGCAAACTTTCGATACAGGGAGGTGAGCAGTTCTTC.

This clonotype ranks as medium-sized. This CDR3 reads CASTLPPQGGAFTEETQFF. The CDR3 bases are TGTGCCAGCACCCTACCCCCACAGGGGGGGGCCTTTACTGAAGAGACCCAGTTCTTC. The chain employs TRBV7-8 and TRBJ2-1; maybe TRBD1 (8 bases). Trimming cost V 7 bases and J 13 bases, with 38 bases left between them. Germline V gene lookup returns CDR1 SGHVS and CDR2 FQNEAQ. The CDR3 is made up of 19 amino acids. Full variable domain (missing parts from reference TRBV7-8 and TRBJ2-1): GAGVSQSPRYKVAKRGQDVALRCDPISGHVSLFWYQQALGQGPEFLTYFQNEAQLDKSGLPSDRFFAERPEGSVSTLKIQRTQQEDSAVYLCASTLPPQGGAFTEETQFFGPGTRLTVL.

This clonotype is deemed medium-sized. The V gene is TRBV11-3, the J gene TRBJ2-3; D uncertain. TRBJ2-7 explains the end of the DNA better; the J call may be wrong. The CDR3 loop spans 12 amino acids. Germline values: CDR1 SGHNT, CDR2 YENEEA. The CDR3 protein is CASSFRDYEQYF. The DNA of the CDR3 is TGTGCCAGCAGCTTTAGGGACTACGAGCAGTACTTC.

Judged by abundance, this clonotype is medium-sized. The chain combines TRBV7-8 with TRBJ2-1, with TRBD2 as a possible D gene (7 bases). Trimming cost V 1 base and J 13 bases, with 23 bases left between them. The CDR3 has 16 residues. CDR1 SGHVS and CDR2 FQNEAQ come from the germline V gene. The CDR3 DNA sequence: TGTGCCAGCAGCTTAGTGGTAGGGGGGGGTCAAGAGACCCAGTTCTTC. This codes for CASSLVVGGGQETQFF.